A selection of T cell receptor beta chains follows, all from one sample in a study of blood T cell repertoires in COVID-19. Libraries were prepared by immunoSEQ multiplex PCR; TCRdb keeps only in-frame clonotypes and omits some of them. The table lists approximately 470,000 clones, 75% to 90% of them singletons, with 3% to 3.5% in the top ten. The sequencing input was peripheral blood. The receptors derive from a human donor in a cohort sampled during active COVID-19. Both conserved end residues are part of each CDR3. D genes are given only for firm matches. Only some rows state a clone size, as once, few, many or a class for expanded clones.

j_call,d_call,v_call,clone_size,cdr3_nt,cdr3_aa
TRBJ2-4,.,TRBV2,.,TGTGCCAGCAGTCTCTCGGGAAACATTCAGTACTTC,CASSLSGNIQYF
TRBJ1-1,TRBD1,TRBV2,.,TGTGCCAGCATGCAGACAGGGGGAGGGGGAACTGAAGCTTTCTTT,CASMQTGGGGTEAFF
TRBJ1-2,TRBD1,TRBV6-5,.,TGTGCCAGCAGTCCCGGGATACAGGGGTCCTATGGCTACACCTTC,CASSPGIQGSYGYTF
TRBJ1-1,TRBD1,TRBV5-4,few,TGTGCCAGCAGCTCGGGACAGGGAGAACAAGGAGCTGAAGCTTTCTTT,CASSSGQGEQGAEAFF
TRBJ2-2,TRBD1,TRBV5-1,.,TGCGCCAGCAGCTCGGACAGGGCCGGGGAGCTGTTTTTT,CASSSDRAGELFF
TRBJ2-5,.,TRBV5-4,.,TGTGCCAGCAGCTTGGGGCAGGGGTCTCAAGAGACCCAGTACTTC,CASSLGQGSQETQYF
TRBJ2-1,.,TRBV12-3/TRBV12-4,once,TGTGCCAGCAGTTCAGTTTACAATGAGCAGTTCTTC,CASSSVYNEQFF
TRBJ1-5,.,TRBV28,.,TGTGCCAGCAGTTTTGAGGAATATAGCAATCAGCCCCAGCATTTT,CASSFEEYSNQPQHF
TRBJ1-5,TRBD1,TRBV6-5,.,TGTGCCAGCAGTAACAGGGGGGGTCAGCCCCAGCATTTT,CASSNRGGQPQHF
TRBJ2-7,.,TRBV3-1/TRBV3-2,few,TGTGCCAGCAGCCAGTCGAGTATCTACGAGCAGTACTTC,CASSQSSIYEQYF
TRBJ2-7,TRBD1,TRBV4-2,.,TGTGCCAGCAGCCAAGATAATAGATGGGGACAGGGTTTAAAATCTTCCTACGAGCAGTACTTC,CASSQDNRWGQGLKSSYEQYF
TRBJ2-7,.,TRBV12-3/TRBV12-4,.,TGTGCCAGCAGAGGCGACAGGACCGAGCAGTACTTC,CASRGDRTEQYF
TRBJ2-7,.,TRBV28,many,TGTGCCAGCACCCAGGCCGGGGTTAGCGAGCAGTACTTC,CASTQAGVSEQYF
TRBJ2-1,TRBD2,TRBV19,.,TGTGCCAGTAGTATCCCCAGCGGGGCCTCCAATGAGCAGTTCTTC,CASSIPSGASNEQFF
TRBJ1-1,.,TRBV7-3,.,TGTGCCAGCAGTCTAAATTCAAGGGGGACTGAAGCTTTCTTT,CASSLNSRGTEAFF
TRBJ1-4,.,TRBV7-9,.,TGTGCCAGCACCCGGGACATATCAAATGAAAAACTGTTTTTT,CASTRDISNEKLFF
TRBJ1-1,TRBD1,TRBV29-1,.,TGCAGCGTGAGACAGGGGAAGGGCGAAGCTTTCTTT,CSVRQGKGEAFF
TRBJ2-5,.,TRBV30,.,TGTGCCTGTATGCAAGAGACCCAGTACTTC,CACMQETQYF
TRBJ1-1,.,TRBV6-5,.,TGTGCCAGCAGTACGAAGTCCCTAGGGAACACTGAAGCTTTCTTT,CASSTKSLGNTEAFF
TRBJ2-7,TRBD1,TRBV6-2/TRBV6-3,.,TGTGCCAGCAGTTCGAGGCCGGGACAGGGCACCTACGAGCAGTACTTC,CASSSRPGQGTYEQYF
TRBJ2-1,TRBD1,TRBV30,once,TGTGCCTGGAGTAGGGACAGGGGATACTACAATGAGCAGTTCTTC,CAWSRDRGYYNEQFF
TRBJ2-6,.,TRBV19,.,TGTGCCAGTAGTCCTCGACAGGGAGGCCCCGGGGCCAACGTCCTGACTTTC,CASSPRQGGPGANVLTF
TRBJ2-2,.,TRBV5-1,.,TGCGCCAGCAGCTTGGTGGCAAACACCGGGGAGCTGTTTTTT,CASSLVANTGELFF
TRBJ1-2,TRBD1,TRBV5-6,.,TGTGCCAGCAGCTCCCCAGGGGGTCGTGGCTACACCTTC,CASSSPGGRGYTF
TRBJ1-2,TRBD1,TRBV3-1/TRBV3-2,.,TGTGCCAGCAGCCACCACAAACCGGGACAGGGGCTCCATGGCTACACCTTC,CASSHHKPGQGLHGYTF